The clone carrying this TCR beta chain was recorded once. The data belong to a study of blood T cell repertoires in COVID-19. This CDR3 comprises 14 residues. The junction had 4 bases not matched to a gene; V was cut back by 6 bases and J by 2 bases. Germline loops: CDR1 LGHNA, CDR2 YSLEER. Enrolled through a virtual design, the participants were between about 18 and 89 years of age and came from some 25 US areas. Per the study methods: For nucleated cells, counts were estimated from reference gene primer amplification. Some clones are missing from TCRdb's copy, which holds only in-frame ones; the method was immunoSEQ multiplex PCR. V, J and clone size reflect that table, while D and trimming were determined from the DNA. The data show some 270,000 clones, 65% to 90% seen once.

This TCR came from a woman aged 45-65 years with acute COVID-19. Sequencing input: PBMCs or T cells enriched from blood (not recorded which). V is TRBV4-3 and J is TRBJ1-5; 7 nucleotides line up with TRBD1. The DNA for the CDR3 is TGCGCCAGCAGTTGGGACAGAGGCAATCAGCCCCAGCATTTT. The encoded protein is CASSWDRGNQPQHF.